A single sample gave rise to the 17 T cell receptor beta chains below, sequenced in a study of shared clonotypes between healthy human individuals. Here immunoSEQ multiplex PCR was the method, and the copy in TCRdb shows in-frame clones only, minus some. Of 180,000 or so clones listed, approximately 92% are singletons. The sample consisted of naive CD4+ T cells sorted from blood. Subset of the sample: CD45RA+ positively selected. These TCRs come from a woman aged 25 to 45 in good health.

This rearrangement joins TRBV19 to TRBJ1-4, with 9 bases lining up with TRBD1. J lost 5 bases, V lost 3 bases, and 1 base had no gene match. The CDR3 extends over 14 amino acids. Germline assignment: CDR1 LNHDA and CDR2 SQIVND (reference sequence). CDR3 DNA sequence: TGTGCCAGTAGTATGGGGACAGGGAATGAAAAACTGTTTTTT. This gives the protein CASSMGTGNEKLFF.

V is TRBV19 and J is TRBJ1-2, with TRBD1 matching over 7 bases. J gave up 5 bases and V 3 bases, and 3 bases lay outside the gene matches. Germline assignment: CDR1 LNHDA and CDR2 SQIVND (reference sequence). This CDR3 is 13 amino acids long. The CDR3 is CASSIDRDYGYTF. In nucleotides, the CDR3 is TGTGCCAGTAGTATCGACAGGGATTATGGCTACACCTTC.

The rearrangement joins TRBV28 to TRBJ1-2; 7 bases align to TRBD1. Germline loops: CDR1 MDHEN, CDR2 SYDVKM. This CDR3 comprises 13 residues. J was trimmed by 8 bases and V by 2 bases; bases with no gene match: 5. DNA of the CDR3: TGTGCCAGCAGTTTAAAGGGGGCTTGGGGCTACACCTTC. Residues: CASSLKGAWGYTF.

V and J are TRBV28 and TRBJ2-1; D is ambiguous. Germline CDR1 and CDR2: MDHEN and SYDVKM. V was clipped by 3 bases and J by 7 bases, with 13 bases between them. The CDR3 is made up of 14 amino acids. The CDR3 DNA follows: TGTGCCAGCAGTTTTGGTCAGGTGAGGAATGAGCAGTTCTTC. Its protein product is CASSFGQVRNEQFF. The whole variable domain, filled in from reference TRBV28 and TRBJ2-1, reads DVKVTQSSRYLVKRTGEKVFLECVQDMDHENMFWYRQDPGLGLRLIYFSYDVKMKEKGDIPEGYSVSREKKERFSLILESASTNQTSMYLCASSFGQVRNEQFFGPGTRLTVL.

The V call is TRBV28, the J call TRBJ2-7; 10 bases map to TRBD2. Germline lookup yields CDR1 MDHEN and CDR2 SYDVKM. With V trimmed by 5 bases and J by 7 bases, 5 bases remained unmatched. This CDR3 is built from 13 residues. CDR3 in DNA: TGTGCCAGCAGTCCCGGGACTAGCGCGGAGCAGTACTTC. This codes for CASSPGTSAEQYF.

This chain connects TRBV18 to TRBJ2-5; no reliable D call. V was pared by 0 bases and J by 5 bases, with 16 bases between. The CDR3 runs 16 residues. Per the germline V gene, CDR1 is KGHSH and CDR2 is LQKENI. CDR3 sequence: CASSPPSGSSKETQYF. The CDR3 bases are TGTGCCAGCTCACCACCATCAGGCTCGTCGAAGGAGACCCAGTACTTC.

In this sample, this clone turned up once. This chain's CDR3 is CASSLQENYGYTF. As DNA, the CDR3 is TGTGCCAGCAGTTTACAGGAGAACTATGGCTACACCTTC. The J gene is TRBJ1-2, the V gene TRBV6-6; TRBD1 might be the D (5 bases). V was cut by 4 bases and J by 2 bases, with 8 bases left in between. This CDR3 comprises 13 residues. Germline V lookup: CDR1 MNHNY, CDR2 SVGAGI (reference sequence).

The chain employs TRBV7-2 and TRBJ2-1, with no clear D. V was pared by 2 bases and J by 10 bases, with 9 bases between. Germline V gives CDR1 SGHTA, CDR2 FQGNSA. This CDR3 has 12 residues. The CDR3 coding sequence is TGTGCCAGCAGCTTAAGGCTGGGCGAGCAGTTCTTC. It specifies CASSLRLGEQFF.

The chain recombines TRBV20-1 with TRBJ2-7; TRBD2 matches at 7 bases. The CDR3 runs to 11 residues. V shed 5 bases, J shed 3 bases, and the junction held 1 base outside the gene matches. Germline-derived CDR1 and CDR2 are DFQATT and SNEGSKA (reference sequence). The CDR3 DNA is TGCAGTGCTGGGGACTACTACGAGCAGTACTTC. Translated: CSAGDYYEQYF.

The chain joins TRBV6-5 to TRBJ1-2; D possibly corresponds to TRBD1 (5 bases). This CDR3 region has 14 residues. V was shortened by 5 bases and J by 8 bases, with 18 bases between the two germline ends. CDR1 is MNHEY and CDR2 is SVGAGI in the germline V gene. Here the CDR3 DNA reads TGTGCCAGCAGTGGCCGGGGGGGGAGGTCCGGCTACACCTTC. Amino acids: CASSGRGGRSGYTF.

J is TRBJ2-5 and V is TRBV15; D gene ambiguous. The J call may be in error: the DNA end matches TRBJ2-7 better. Germline CDR1 and CDR2: LNHNV and YYDKDF (reference sequence). The CDR3 covers 14 residues. The CDR3 reads CATSRSQTNYEQYF. As DNA, the CDR3 is TGTGCCACCAGCAGGTCACAAACCAACTACGAGCAGTACTTC.

This clone has a single count. The chain links TRBV27 to TRBJ2-5; no reliable D call. The J call may not be correct, given that the DNA end is closer to TRBJ2-7. CDR1 and CDR2 (germline): MNHEY, SMNVEV (reference sequence). The CDR3 consists of 14 residues. The CDR3 sequence is CASSLMPRSYEQYF. For the CDR3, the DNA is TGTGCCAGCAGTTTAATGCCGAGGTCCTACGAGCAGTACTTC.

This chain joins TRBV2 and TRBJ2-2, with D maybe TRBD1 (5 bases). V lost 6 bases and J 0 bases, leaving 14 bases between the germline ends. Germline CDR1 SNHLY, CDR2 FYNNEI. The CDR3 runs to 16 residues. CDR3 bases: TGTGCCAGCAGCCCGGAATTGACAGCGAACACCGGGGAGCTGTTTTTT. It encodes CASSPELTANTGELFF.

The chain joins TRBV28 to TRBJ2-7; 9 bases are shared with TRBD1. Germline loops: CDR1 MDHEN, CDR2 SYDVKM. V lost 5 bases to trimming and J lost 4 bases; unmatched junction nucleotides: 12. The CDR3 contains 16 residues. The CDR3 loop is CASSPHPGQGIYEQYF. The CDR3 DNA follows: TGTGCCAGCAGTCCGCACCCGGGACAGGGTATTTACGAGCAGTACTTC.

The chain joins TRBV2 to TRBJ2-1; 16 bases match TRBD2. Germline CDR1 reads SNHLY; CDR2 reads FYNNEI. V was pared by 11 bases and J by 8 bases, with 15 bases of the junction left unmatched. CDR3 length: 17 amino acids. The CDR3 protein is CAHRGLAGGPSFDEQFF. The DNA of the CDR3 is TGTGCCCACAGGGGACTAGCGGGAGGGCCCTCGTTCGATGAGCAGTTCTTC.

The rearrangement links TRBV19 to TRBJ2-7, with TRBD2 matching 8 bases. V was pared by 1 base and J by 4 bases, with 18 bases of the junction left unmatched. The CDR3 is 19 residues long. Germline assignment: CDR1 LNHDA and CDR2 SQIVND (reference sequence). This CDR3 reads CASSIGPLSNERERYEQYF. The DNA of the CDR3 is TGTGCCAGTAGTATAGGGCCACTATCTAACGAGCGGGAGAGGTACGAGCAGTACTTC.

This sequence joins TRBV6-1 and TRBJ1-2; tentative D call: TRBD1 (6 bases). The CDR3 has 15 residues. V lost 8 bases to trimming and J lost 0 bases, with 16 bases between them. The germline CDR1 and CDR2 sequences are MNHNS and SASEGT. The CDR3 here is CASSRGQAPNYGYTF. The DNA of the CDR3 is TGTGCCAGCTCCCGGGGGCAGGCTCCTAACTATGGCTACACCTTC.